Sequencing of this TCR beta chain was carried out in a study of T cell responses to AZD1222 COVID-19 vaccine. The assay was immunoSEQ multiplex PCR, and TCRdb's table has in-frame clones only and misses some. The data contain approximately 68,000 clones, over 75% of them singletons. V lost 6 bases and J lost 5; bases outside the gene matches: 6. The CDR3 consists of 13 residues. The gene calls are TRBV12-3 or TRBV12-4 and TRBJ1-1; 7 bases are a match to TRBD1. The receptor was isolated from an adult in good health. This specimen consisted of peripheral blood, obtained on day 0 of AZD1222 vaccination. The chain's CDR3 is CASSRGQRTEAFF. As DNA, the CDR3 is TGTGCCAGCAGCAGGGGACAGAGGACTGAAGCTTTCTTT.